These 3 T cell receptor beta chains were all obtained from the same sample, sequenced in a study of blood T cell repertoires in COVID-19. Libraries were prepared by immunoSEQ multiplex PCR; TCRdb keeps only in-frame clonotypes and omits some of them. The table records some 150,000 clones, about nine tenths of them present only once. Source material: peripheral blood. Receptor source: a woman aged 55-70 years with active or convalescent COVID-19.

This chain connects TRBV19 to TRBJ1-2; possible D gene TRBD1, 5 bases. The CDR3 has 17 residues. The germline V and J ends were trimmed by 3 bases and 1 base, with 18 bases remaining between them. Germline CDR1 LNHDA, CDR2 SQIVND (reference sequence). CDR3 loop: CASSIGADRRYNYGYTF. In DNA form, the CDR3 reads TGTGCCAGTAGTATTGGGGCGGATAGACGGTATAACTATGGCTACACCTTC.

The V gene is TRBV2, the J gene TRBJ2-3; 8 nucleotides line up with TRBD2. This CDR3 is 16 amino acids long. Germline V gene lookup returns CDR1 SNHLY and CDR2 FYNNEI. V trimming: 1 base; J trimming: 6 bases; junction bases outside the gene matches: 9. CDR3 region: CASSEGGSGVPDTQYF. CDR3 nucleotide sequence: TGTGCCAGCAGTGAAGGGGGTAGCGGGGTTCCCGATACGCAGTATTTT.

The chain is built from TRBV5-6 and TRBJ2-7, with D maybe TRBD2 (6 bases). The CDR3 length is 15 residues. Trimming pared 4 bases from V and 7 bases from J, leaving 21 bases between. CDR1 and CDR2 (germline): SGHDT, YYEEEE. CDR3 sequence reads: CASSPPGSWEEEQYF. The CDR3 DNA sequence: TGTGCCAGCAGCCCTCCGGGCTCATGGGAGGAAGAGCAGTACTTC.